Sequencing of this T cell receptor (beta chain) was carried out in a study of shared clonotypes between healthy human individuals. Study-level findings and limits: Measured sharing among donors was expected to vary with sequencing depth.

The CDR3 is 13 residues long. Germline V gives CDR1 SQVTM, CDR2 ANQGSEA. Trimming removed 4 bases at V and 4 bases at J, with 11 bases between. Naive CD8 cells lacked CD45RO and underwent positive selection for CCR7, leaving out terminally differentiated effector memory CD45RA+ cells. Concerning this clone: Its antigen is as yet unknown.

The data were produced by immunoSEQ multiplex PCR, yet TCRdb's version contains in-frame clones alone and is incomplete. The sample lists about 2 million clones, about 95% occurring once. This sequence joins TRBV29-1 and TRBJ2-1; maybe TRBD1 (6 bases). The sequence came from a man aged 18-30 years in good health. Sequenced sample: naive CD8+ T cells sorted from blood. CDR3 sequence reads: CSVGQGIYNEQFF. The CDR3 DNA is TGCAGCGTTGGGCAGGGGATTTACAATGAGCAGTTCTTC.